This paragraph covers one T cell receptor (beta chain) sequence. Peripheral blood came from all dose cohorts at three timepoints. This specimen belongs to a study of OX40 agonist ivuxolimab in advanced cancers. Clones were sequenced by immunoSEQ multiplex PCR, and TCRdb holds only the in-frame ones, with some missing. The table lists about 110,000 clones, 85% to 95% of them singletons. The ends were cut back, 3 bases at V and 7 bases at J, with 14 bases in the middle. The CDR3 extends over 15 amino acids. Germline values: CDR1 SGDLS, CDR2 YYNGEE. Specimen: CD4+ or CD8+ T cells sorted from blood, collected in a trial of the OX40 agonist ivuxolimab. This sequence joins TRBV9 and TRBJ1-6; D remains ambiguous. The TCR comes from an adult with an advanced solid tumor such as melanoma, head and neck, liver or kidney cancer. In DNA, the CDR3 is TGTGCCAGCAGCGGGGGAGCAGGCCCCAATTCACCCCTCCACTTT. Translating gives CASSGGAGPNSPLHF.